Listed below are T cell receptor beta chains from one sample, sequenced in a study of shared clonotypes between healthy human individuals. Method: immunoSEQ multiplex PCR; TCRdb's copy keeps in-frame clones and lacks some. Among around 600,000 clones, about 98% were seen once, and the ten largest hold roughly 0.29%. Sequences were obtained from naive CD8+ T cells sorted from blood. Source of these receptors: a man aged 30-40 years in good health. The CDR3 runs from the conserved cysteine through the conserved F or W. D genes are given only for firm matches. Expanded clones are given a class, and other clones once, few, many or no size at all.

CDR3 protein: CASSILGNTGELFF
CDR3 DNA: TGTGCCAGTAGTATTCTAGGAAACACCGGGGAGCTGTTTTTT
J gene: TRBJ2-2
V gene: TRBV19
D gene: -
clone size: -

CDR3 protein: CASSLGRNTYNEQFF
CDR3 DNA: TGTGCCAGCAGCCTGGGAAGGAACACCTACAATGAGCAGTTCTTC
J gene: TRBJ2-1
V gene: TRBV11-3
D gene: -
clone size: -

CDR3 protein: CASSKTLNQTGELFF
CDR3 DNA: TGTGCCAGCAGCAAAACCCTTAACCAAACCGGGGAGCTGTTTTTT
J gene: TRBJ2-2
V gene: TRBV21-1
D gene: -
clone size: -

CDR3 protein: CASSLSTASYNEQFF
CDR3 DNA: TGTGCCAGCAGTTTATCGACAGCCTCCTACAATGAGCAGTTCTTC
J gene: TRBJ2-1
V gene: TRBV27
D gene: -
clone size: -

CDR3 protein: CASSYSENTEAFF
CDR3 DNA: TGTGCCAGCAGTTACTCAGAGAACACTGAAGCTTTCTTT
J gene: TRBJ1-1
V gene: TRBV6-5
D gene: -
clone size: -

CDR3 protein: CARGPAGGSYGYEQYF
CDR3 DNA: TGCGCCCGCGGGCCCGCTGGCGGGAGTTACGGGTACGAGCAGTACTTC
J gene: TRBJ2-7
V gene: TRBV10-2
D gene: TRBD2
clone size: -

CDR3 protein: CASSQVFRDTAFGGYTF
CDR3 DNA: TGCGCCAGCAGCCAAGTATTCCGGGACACCGCCTTCGGAGGCTACACCTTC
J gene: TRBJ1-2
V gene: TRBV4-3
D gene: -
clone size: -

CDR3 protein: CAMSGRRVGYEQYF
CDR3 DNA: TGTGCCATGTCCGGTCGAAGGGTGGGGTACGAGCAGTACTTC
J gene: TRBJ2-7
V gene: TRBV7-6
D gene: -
clone size: -

CDR3 protein: CASSLEVWGSDEQFF
CDR3 DNA: TGTGCCAGCAGCTTAGAGGTCTGGGGGTCAGATGAGCAGTTCTTC
J gene: TRBJ2-1
V gene: TRBV11-2
D gene: -
clone size: -

CDR3 protein: CAIEGEYGEQYF
CDR3 DNA: TGTGCCATCGAGGGGGAGTACGGGGAGCAGTACTTC
J gene: TRBJ2-7
V gene: TRBV28
D gene: -
clone size: -

CDR3 protein: CASSPGRGYEQYF
CDR3 DNA: TGTGCCAGCTCCCCCGGGAGAGGCTACGAGCAGTACTTC
J gene: TRBJ2-7
V gene: TRBV14
D gene: -
clone size: -

CDR3 protein: CASSITRSPTGELFF
CDR3 DNA: TGTGCCAGTAGTATCACCAGGAGCCCCACCGGGGAGCTGTTTTTT
J gene: TRBJ2-2
V gene: TRBV19
D gene: -
clone size: once

CDR3 protein: CASSHPQGKVGETQYF
CDR3 DNA: TGTGCCAGCAGCCACCCCCAGGGGAAAGTTGGCGAGACCCAGTACTTC
J gene: TRBJ2-5
V gene: TRBV11-2
D gene: -
clone size: -

CDR3 protein: CASRKVGTSGYNEQFF
CDR3 DNA: TGCGCCAGCAGGAAGGTGGGGACTAGCGGTTACAATGAGCAGTTCTTC
J gene: TRBJ2-1
V gene: TRBV10-2
D gene: TRBD2
clone size: -

CDR3 protein: CASSYTTQGGRETQYF
CDR3 DNA: TGTGCCAGCAGCTACACCACCCAGGGGGGTAGGGAGACCCAGTACTTC
J gene: TRBJ2-5
V gene: TRBV7-9
D gene: -
clone size: -

CDR3 protein: CASSHQPGQGNYGYTF
CDR3 DNA: TGCGCCAGCAGCCACCAACCGGGACAGGGAAACTATGGCTACACCTTC
J gene: TRBJ1-2
V gene: TRBV4-1
D gene: TRBD1
clone size: -

CDR3 protein: CASSEEGLSYEQYF
CDR3 DNA: TGTGCCAGCAGTGAAGAGGGCTTGTCCTACGAGCAGTACTTC
J gene: TRBJ2-7
V gene: TRBV7-9
D gene: -
clone size: -

CDR3 protein: CASSEGGSIAHEQYF
CDR3 DNA: TGTGCCAGCAGTGAAGGCGGGTCTATTGCCCACGAGCAGTACTTC
J gene: TRBJ2-7
V gene: TRBV2
D gene: -
clone size: -

CDR3 protein: CASSPGPHNEQFF
CDR3 DNA: TGTGCCAGCAGCCCCGGGCCGCACAATGAGCAGTTCTTC
J gene: TRBJ2-1
V gene: TRBV9
D gene: -
clone size: -

CDR3 protein: CASTPTGITYNEQFF
CDR3 DNA: TGTGCCAGTACTCCGACAGGTATTACCTACAATGAGCAGTTCTTC
J gene: TRBJ2-1
V gene: TRBV19
D gene: -
clone size: -

CDR3 protein: CASSAAQVPYNEQFF
CDR3 DNA: TGTGCCAGCAGCGCCGCCCAGGTGCCCTACAATGAGCAGTTCTTC
J gene: TRBJ2-1
V gene: TRBV7-7
D gene: -
clone size: -

CDR3 protein: CSVEDPLGTGTYEQYF
CDR3 DNA: TGCAGCGTTGAAGACCCCCTAGGGACAGGAACCTACGAGCAGTACTTC
J gene: TRBJ2-7
V gene: TRBV29-1
D gene: TRBD1
clone size: -

CDR3 protein: CASSPGLELYEQYF
CDR3 DNA: TGTGCCAGCAGCCCGGGACTCGAACTCTACGAGCAGTACTTC
J gene: TRBJ2-7
V gene: TRBV7-9
D gene: -
clone size: -

CDR3 protein: CASSRTEGNYEQYF
CDR3 DNA: TGTGCCAGCAGCCGGACAGAAGGAAACTACGAGCAGTACTTC
J gene: TRBJ2-7
V gene: TRBV7-6
D gene: -
clone size: -

CDR3 protein: CASSPGQGPYEQYF
CDR3 DNA: TGTGCCAGCAGCCCAGGACAGGGCCCCTACGAGCAGTACTTC
J gene: TRBJ2-7
V gene: TRBV7-2
D gene: TRBD1
clone size: -

CDR3 protein: CSVVGHRSTEQYF
CDR3 DNA: TGCAGCGTTGTCGGTCACAGGTCTACGGAGCAGTACTTC
J gene: TRBJ2-7
V gene: TRBV29-1
D gene: -
clone size: -

CDR3 protein: CASSALLNLYEQYF
CDR3 DNA: TGTGCCAGCAGTGCTCTCTTGAACCTCTACGAGCAGTACTTC
J gene: TRBJ2-7
V gene: TRBV28
D gene: -
clone size: -

CDR3 protein: CASSPDPSNEQFF
CDR3 DNA: TGTGCCAGCTCACCGGACCCTTCCAATGAGCAGTTCTTC
J gene: TRBJ2-1
V gene: TRBV18
D gene: -
clone size: -

CDR3 protein: CASSSPDFTEAFF
CDR3 DNA: TGTGCCAGCAGCTCCCCAGATTTCACTGAAGCTTTCTTT
J gene: TRBJ1-1
V gene: TRBV7-9
D gene: -
clone size: -

CDR3 protein: CASSGGAPGYTF
CDR3 DNA: TGTGCCAGCAGTGGGGGGGCGCCGGGCTACACCTTC
J gene: TRBJ1-2
V gene: TRBV25-1
D gene: -
clone size: -

CDR3 protein: CASSSQGQGQANQPQHF
CDR3 DNA: TGTGCCAGCAGCTCCCAGGGGCAGGGTCAAGCAAATCAGCCCCAGCATTTT
J gene: TRBJ1-5
V gene: TRBV7-9
D gene: -
clone size: -

CDR3 protein: CASSLAGLAGTTGGELFF
CDR3 DNA: TGTGCCAGCAGCTTAGCAGGACTAGCGGGCACCACCGGTGGGGAGCTGTTTTTT
J gene: TRBJ2-2
V gene: TRBV13
D gene: TRBD2
clone size: -

CDR3 protein: CASSTRTGGGYEQYF
CDR3 DNA: TGTGCCAGCAGTACCCGGACAGGGGGCGGTTACGAGCAGTACTTC
J gene: TRBJ2-7
V gene: TRBV27
D gene: TRBD1
clone size: -

CDR3 protein: CASSQGTGTRPTEQYF
CDR3 DNA: TGTGCCAGCAGCCAGGGGACCGGGACTAGGCCCACCGAGCAGTACTTC
J gene: TRBJ2-7
V gene: TRBV4-2
D gene: TRBD2
clone size: -

CDR3 protein: CAERVRPQHF
CDR3 DNA: TGTGCCGAACGGGTCCGGCCCCAGCATTTT
J gene: TRBJ1-5
V gene: TRBV6-4
D gene: -
clone size: -

CDR3 protein: CSVAGTGDNNEQFF
CDR3 DNA: TGCAGCGTGGCCGGGACAGGGGATAACAATGAGCAGTTCTTC
J gene: TRBJ2-1
V gene: TRBV29-1
D gene: TRBD1
clone size: -

CDR3 protein: CASSLVLRWQRNTGELFF
CDR3 DNA: TGTGCCAGCAGCTTAGTATTACGTTGGCAGAGGAACACCGGGGAGCTGTTTTTT
J gene: TRBJ2-2
V gene: TRBV7-9
D gene: -
clone size: -

CDR3 protein: CASSSRSARKNIQYF
CDR3 DNA: TGTGCCAGCAGCTCAAGATCGGCCAGGAAAAACATTCAGTACTTC
J gene: TRBJ2-4
V gene: TRBV11-2
D gene: -
clone size: few

CDR3 protein: CASSIGEPYEQYF
CDR3 DNA: TGTGCCAGTAGTATAGGGGAACCTTACGAGCAGTACTTC
J gene: TRBJ2-7
V gene: TRBV19
D gene: -
clone size: -

CDR3 protein: CASSLRLAGVYEQYF
CDR3 DNA: TGTGCCAGCAGCTTGAGACTAGCGGGAGTCTACGAGCAGTACTTC
J gene: TRBJ2-7
V gene: TRBV5-4
D gene: TRBD2
clone size: -

CDR3 protein: CASSLDLHTQYF
CDR3 DNA: TGTGCCAGCAGCTTAGATCTCCATACGCAGTATTTT
J gene: TRBJ2-3
V gene: TRBV7-9
D gene: -
clone size: -

CDR3 protein: CASSLGTSGSLYEQYF
CDR3 DNA: TGCGCCAGCAGCCTAGGGACTAGCGGGAGTTTGTACGAGCAGTACTTC
J gene: TRBJ2-7
V gene: TRBV4-1
D gene: TRBD2
clone size: -

CDR3 protein: CASSLRALGTEAFF
CDR3 DNA: TGTGCCAGCAGTCTCCGGGCGCTGGGCACTGAAGCTTTCTTT
J gene: TRBJ1-1
V gene: TRBV27
D gene: -
clone size: -

CDR3 protein: CASSSYYNEQFF
CDR3 DNA: TGTGCCAGCAGCTCGTACTACAATGAGCAGTTCTTC
J gene: TRBJ2-1
V gene: TRBV11-2
D gene: -
clone size: once

CDR3 protein: CASSLRDRSYNEQFF
CDR3 DNA: TGTGCCAGCAGTTTAAGGGACAGATCCTACAATGAGCAGTTCTTC
J gene: TRBJ2-1
V gene: TRBV28
D gene: TRBD1
clone size: -

CDR3 protein: CASRGTASTDTQYF
CDR3 DNA: TGTGCCAGCAGAGGGACGGCTAGCACAGATACGCAGTATTTT
J gene: TRBJ2-3
V gene: TRBV6-4
D gene: -
clone size: -

CDR3 protein: CASSNGGFNQPQHF
CDR3 DNA: TGTGCCAGCAGCAATGGGGGGTTTAATCAGCCCCAGCATTTT
J gene: TRBJ1-5
V gene: TRBV5-4
D gene: -
clone size: few

CDR3 protein: CASSYRYEQYF
CDR3 DNA: TGTGCCAGCAGCTACAGATACGAGCAGTACTTC
J gene: TRBJ2-7
V gene: TRBV13
D gene: -
clone size: once

CDR3 protein: CASSKGQHSGNTIYF
CDR3 DNA: TGTGCCAGCAGCAAAGGACAGCACTCTGGAAACACCATATATTTT
J gene: TRBJ1-3
V gene: TRBV21-1
D gene: -
clone size: -

CDR3 protein: CASSHGGDRRQYF
CDR3 DNA: TGCGCCAGCAGCCACGGTGGAGACAGGAGGCAGTACTTC
J gene: TRBJ2-7
V gene: TRBV4-1
D gene: -
clone size: -

CDR3 protein: CASSLFRFYNEQFF
CDR3 DNA: TGTGCCAGCAGTTTATTCCGATTTTACAATGAGCAGTTCTTC
J gene: TRBJ2-1
V gene: TRBV27
D gene: -
clone size: once

CDR3 protein: CASSQGDFSYNEQFF
CDR3 DNA: TGCGCCAGCAGCCAGGGGGACTTCTCCTACAATGAGCAGTTCTTC
J gene: TRBJ2-1
V gene: TRBV5-1
D gene: -
clone size: -

CDR3 protein: CASSPRAGTSGVRDTQYF
CDR3 DNA: TGTGCCAGCAGCCCAAGAGCCGGGACTAGCGGGGTTCGAGATACGCAGTATTTT
J gene: TRBJ2-3
V gene: TRBV11-2
D gene: TRBD2
clone size: -

CDR3 protein: CASSSNLERTFYEQYF
CDR3 DNA: TGTGCCAGCAGTTCCAACCTTGAACGGACATTCTACGAGCAGTACTTC
J gene: TRBJ2-7
V gene: TRBV27
D gene: -
clone size: -

CDR3 protein: CASSQENPSVFRGNTIYF
CDR3 DNA: TGTGCCAGCAGCCAAGAGAATCCGAGTGTCTTTCGGGGAAACACCATATATTTT
J gene: TRBJ1-3
V gene: TRBV14
D gene: -
clone size: -